This TCR beta chain stems from a study of technical replicates of blood from several donors. The length of the CDR3 is 10 residues. V lost 3 bases to trimming and J lost 5 bases, with 3 bases between them. The germline gives CDR1 DFQATT, CDR2 SNEGSKA (reference sequence). Profiled with immunoSEQ multiplex PCR; TCRdb holds only in-frame clones, not every one. The sample lists 72,000 or so clones, roughly 90% seen once, with about 0.43% in the top ten. The sequenced sample consisted of T cells isolated from PBMCs. The source is a human donor in good health. The chain is built from TRBV20-1 and TRBJ2-3; D unclear. CDR3 sequence (DNA): TGCAGTGCTAGTCTAGATACGCAGTATTTT. This sequence encodes CSASLDTQYF.